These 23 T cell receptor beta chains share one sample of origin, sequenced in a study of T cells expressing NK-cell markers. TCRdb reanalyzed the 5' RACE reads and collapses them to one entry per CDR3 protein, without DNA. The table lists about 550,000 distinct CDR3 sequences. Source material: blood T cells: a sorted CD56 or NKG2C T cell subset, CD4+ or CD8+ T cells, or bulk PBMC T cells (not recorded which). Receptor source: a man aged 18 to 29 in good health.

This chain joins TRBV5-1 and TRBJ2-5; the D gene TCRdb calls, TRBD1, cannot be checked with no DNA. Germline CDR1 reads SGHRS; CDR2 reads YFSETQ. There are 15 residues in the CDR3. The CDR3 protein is CASSFFGHFSETQYF.

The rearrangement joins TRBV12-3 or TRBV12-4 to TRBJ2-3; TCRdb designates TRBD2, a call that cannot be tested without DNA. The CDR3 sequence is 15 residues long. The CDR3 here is CASSLSLAIRDTQYF.

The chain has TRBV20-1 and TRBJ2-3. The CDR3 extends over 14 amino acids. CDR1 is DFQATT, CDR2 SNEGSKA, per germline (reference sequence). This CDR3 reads CSARDVVGTDTQYF.

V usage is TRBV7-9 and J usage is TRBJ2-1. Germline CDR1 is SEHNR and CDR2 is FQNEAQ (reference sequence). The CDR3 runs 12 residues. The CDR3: CASSLIIESKFF.

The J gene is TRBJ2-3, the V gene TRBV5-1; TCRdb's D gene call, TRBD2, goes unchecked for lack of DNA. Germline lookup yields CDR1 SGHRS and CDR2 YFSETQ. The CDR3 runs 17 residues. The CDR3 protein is CASSLSGVSTSTDTQYF.

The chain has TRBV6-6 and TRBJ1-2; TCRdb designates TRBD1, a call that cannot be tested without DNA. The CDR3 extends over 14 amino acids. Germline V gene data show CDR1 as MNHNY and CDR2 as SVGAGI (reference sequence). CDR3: CASSYSIQGNGYTF.

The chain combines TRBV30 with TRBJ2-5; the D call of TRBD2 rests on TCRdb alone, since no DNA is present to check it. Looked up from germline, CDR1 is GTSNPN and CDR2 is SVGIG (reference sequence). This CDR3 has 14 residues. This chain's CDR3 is CAWRTPGEGETQYF. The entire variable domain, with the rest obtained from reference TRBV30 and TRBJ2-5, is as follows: SQTIHQWPATLVQPVGSPLSLECTVEGTSNPNLYWYRQAAGRGLQLLFYSVGIGQISSEVPQNLSASRPQDRQFILSSKKLLLSDSGFYLCAWRTPGEGETQYFGPGTRLLVL.

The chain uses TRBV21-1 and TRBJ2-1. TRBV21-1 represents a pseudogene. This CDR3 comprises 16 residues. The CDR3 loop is CASSGRKESSYNEQFF.

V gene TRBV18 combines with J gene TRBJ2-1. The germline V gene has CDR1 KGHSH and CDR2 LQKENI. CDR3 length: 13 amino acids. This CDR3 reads CASSPAVGNEQFF. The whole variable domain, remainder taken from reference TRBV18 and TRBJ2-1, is NAGVMQNPRHLVRRRGQEARLRCSPMKGHSHVYWYRQLPEEGLKFMVYLQKENIIDESGMPKERFSAEFPKEGPSILRIQQVVRGDSAAYFCASSPAVGNEQFFGPGTRLTVL.

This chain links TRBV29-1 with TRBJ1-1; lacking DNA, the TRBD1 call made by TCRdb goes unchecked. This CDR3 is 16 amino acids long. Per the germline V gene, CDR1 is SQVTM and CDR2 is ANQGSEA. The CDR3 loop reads CSVEATGLGMNTEAFF.

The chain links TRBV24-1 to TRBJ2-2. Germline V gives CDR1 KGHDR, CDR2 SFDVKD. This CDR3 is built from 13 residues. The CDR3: CATSDYSTGELFF.

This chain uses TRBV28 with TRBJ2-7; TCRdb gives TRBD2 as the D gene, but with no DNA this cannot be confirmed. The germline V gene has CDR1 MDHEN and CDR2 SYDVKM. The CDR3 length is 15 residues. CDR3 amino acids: CASSPAGLTTYEQYF. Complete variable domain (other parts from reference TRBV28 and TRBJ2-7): DVKVTQSSRYLVKRTGEKVFLECVQDMDHENMFWYRQDPGLGLRLIYFSYDVKMKEKGDIPEGYSVSREKKERFSLILESASTNQTSMYLCASSPAGLTTYEQYFGPGTRLTVT.

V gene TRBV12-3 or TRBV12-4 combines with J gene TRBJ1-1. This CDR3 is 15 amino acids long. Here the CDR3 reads CASSPHGQRATEAFF.

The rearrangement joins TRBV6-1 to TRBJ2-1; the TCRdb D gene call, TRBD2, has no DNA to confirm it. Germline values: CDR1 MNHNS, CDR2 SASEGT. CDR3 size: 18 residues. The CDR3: CASSKLAGGKSSYNEQFF.

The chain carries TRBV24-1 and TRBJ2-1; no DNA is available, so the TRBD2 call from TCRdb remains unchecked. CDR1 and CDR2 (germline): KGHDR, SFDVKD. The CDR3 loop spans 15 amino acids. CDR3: CATSRLAGAHNEQFF.

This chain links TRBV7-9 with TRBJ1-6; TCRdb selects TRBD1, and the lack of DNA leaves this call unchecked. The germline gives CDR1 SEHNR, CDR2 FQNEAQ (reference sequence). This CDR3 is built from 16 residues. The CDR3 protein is CASSLGQSSYNSPLHF.

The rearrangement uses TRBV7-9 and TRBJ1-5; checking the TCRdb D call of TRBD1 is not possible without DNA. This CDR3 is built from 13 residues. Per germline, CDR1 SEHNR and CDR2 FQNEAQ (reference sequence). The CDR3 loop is CASSSDSLQPQHF.

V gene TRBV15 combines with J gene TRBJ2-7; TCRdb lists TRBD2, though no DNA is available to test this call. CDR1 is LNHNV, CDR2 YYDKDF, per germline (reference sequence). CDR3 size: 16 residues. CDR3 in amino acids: CATSRDSSGGNYEQYF.

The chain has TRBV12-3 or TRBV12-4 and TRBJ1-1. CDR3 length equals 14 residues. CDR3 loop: CASSDITLNTEAFF.

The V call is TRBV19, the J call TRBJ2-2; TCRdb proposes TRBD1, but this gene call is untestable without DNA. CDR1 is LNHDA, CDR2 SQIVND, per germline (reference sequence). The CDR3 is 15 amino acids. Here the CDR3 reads CASSPGPRGTGELFF.

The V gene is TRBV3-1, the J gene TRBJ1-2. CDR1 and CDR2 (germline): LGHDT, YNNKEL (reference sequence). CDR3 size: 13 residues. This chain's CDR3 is CASSPSNNYGYTF.

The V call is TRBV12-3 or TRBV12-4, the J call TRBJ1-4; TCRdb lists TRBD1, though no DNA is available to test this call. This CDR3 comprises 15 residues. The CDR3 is CASRNTGTGGEKLFF.

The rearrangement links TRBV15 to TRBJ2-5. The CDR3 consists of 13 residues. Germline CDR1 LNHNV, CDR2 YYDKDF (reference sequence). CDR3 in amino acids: CATSRDEVGGPVF.